This TCR beta chain was recovered during a study of low-dose radiotherapy and immunotherapy resistance in tumors. Study-level information: At a dose of 200 mg/m2, intravenous cyclophosphamide was given every two weeks, one day before radiation and immunotherapy.

Described time point: after trial treatment. Specified treatment: LDRT plus nivolumab, ipilimumab, low-dose cyclophosphamide and aspirin (RACIN trial). The treatment that donors received included nivolumab, ipilimumab, aspirin, low-dose cyclophosphamide and low-dose radiotherapy. The table lists this clonotype with a count of one. Gene-specific TRAV and TRBV primers were used for first-strand cDNA, covering alpha and beta chains. TCRs were amplified for approximately 21 PCR cycles with a constant-region primer and V-primer adapter. By in vitro transcription, the isolated mRNA was amplified. TCRdb itself ran the reads through MiXCR, one entry per CDR3 protein. The repertoire holds around 84,000 distinct CDR3 sequences, with about 17% as singletons. The J segment lost 6 bases and the V segment lost 5 bases, leaving 17 bases of the junction unmatched. The CDR3 has 18 amino acids. Per germline, CDR1 MDHEN and CDR2 SYDVKM.

Specimen: PBMCs, collected after low-dose radiotherapy plus immunotherapy. This receptor was identified in a male donor with prostate cancer. V is TRBV28 and J is TRBJ2-1; TRBD2 matches at 9 bases. This CDR3 reads CASSPLAGAPGIRNEQFF. The CDR3 region has the DNA TGTGCCAGCAGTCCCTTAGCGGGAGCCCCAGGGATACGCAATGAGCAGTTCTTC.